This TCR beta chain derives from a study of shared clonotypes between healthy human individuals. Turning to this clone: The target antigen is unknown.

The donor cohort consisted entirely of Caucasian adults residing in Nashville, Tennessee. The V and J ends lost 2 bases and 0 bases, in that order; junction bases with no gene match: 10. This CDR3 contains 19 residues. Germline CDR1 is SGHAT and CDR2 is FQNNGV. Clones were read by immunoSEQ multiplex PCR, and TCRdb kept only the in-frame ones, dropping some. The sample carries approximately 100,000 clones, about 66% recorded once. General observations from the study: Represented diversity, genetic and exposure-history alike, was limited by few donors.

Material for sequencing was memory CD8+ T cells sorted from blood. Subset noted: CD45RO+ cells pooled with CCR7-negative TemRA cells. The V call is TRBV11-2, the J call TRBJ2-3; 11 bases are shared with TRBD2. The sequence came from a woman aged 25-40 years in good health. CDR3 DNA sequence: TGTGCCAGCAGCTTACCCCGGGACATAGCGGGAGGGAGCACAGATACGCAGTATTTT. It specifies CASSLPRDIAGGSTDTQYF. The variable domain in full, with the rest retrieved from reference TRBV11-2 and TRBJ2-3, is EAGVAQSPRYKIIEKRQSVAFWCNPISGHATLYWYQQILGQGPKLLIQFQNNGVVDDSQLPKDRFSAERLKGVDSTLKIQPAKLEDSAVYLCASSLPRDIAGGSTDTQYFGPGTRLTVL.